One sample yielded the 29 T cell receptor beta chains listed below, sequenced in a study of beta chain features in type 1 diabetes. The study reverse transcribed the entire isolated RNA, so it sequenced expressed TCRB transcripts. Sequencing was performed with immunoSEQ multiplex PCR; in TCRdb, only in-frame clones are kept and a portion is missing. The sample lists about 150,000 clones; around 10% were seen once. The sample comprised central memory CD4+ T cells from blood. The receptors originated from a man aged 18 to 29 in good health.

V gene TRBV7-2 combines with J gene TRBJ2-5; D perhaps matches TRBD1 (5 bases). This CDR3 is 14 amino acids long. The V end lost 1 base, the J end lost 3 bases, and 9 bases lay between the germline ends. In germline, CDR1 is SGHTA, CDR2 FQGNSA. The CDR3 coding sequence is TGTGCCAGCAGCTTAGAAAGGGGAAAAGAGACCCAGTACTTC. Translating gives CASSLERGKETQYF.

The chain carries TRBV5-4 and TRBJ2-5; D might be TRBD1 (5 bases). V was pared by 3 bases and J by 3 bases, with 15 bases between. The germline V gene has CDR1 SGHNT and CDR2 YYREEE (reference sequence). The CDR3 extends over 15 amino acids. The CDR3 sequence: CASSWTRFLEETQYF. The CDR3 nucleotides are TGTGCCAGCAGCTGGACACGGTTTCTTGAAGAGACCCAGTACTTC.

The chain combines TRBV28 with TRBJ1-2, with 9 bases lining up with TRBD1. The germline V gene has CDR1 MDHEN and CDR2 SYDVKM. V was pared by 6 bases and J by 0 bases, with 8 bases of the junction left unmatched. CDR3 size: 16 residues. CDR3 nucleotides: TGTGCCAGCAGGAAACTGGACAGGGGCACTAACTATGGCTACACCTTC. It specifies CASRKLDRGTNYGYTF.

This clone has a handful of counts. V gene TRBV6-1 combines with J gene TRBJ2-7; tentative D call: TRBD2 (6 bases). The CDR3 spans 13 residues. Deletions cut 3 bases from V and 5 bases from J, with 11 bases between. Germline CDR1 and CDR2: MNHNS and SASEGT. In DNA form, the CDR3 reads TGTGCCAGCAGTGAGATGGGAGGCGACGAGCAGTACTTC. It is translated as CASSEMGGDEQYF.

The CDR3 DNA sequence: TGCGCCAGCAGCCATGGAGGGCGGAATAGCGGGAAGGAAGATACGCAGTATTTT. Protein sequence: CASSHGGRNSGKEDTQYF. This chain joins TRBV4-1 and TRBJ2-3; 8 bases are shared with TRBD2. The CDR3 length is 18 residues. V gave up 3 bases and J gave up 5 bases; unmatched junction bases: 16. The germline gives CDR1 MGHRA, CDR2 YSYEKL.

The table lists this clone with a few counts. The chain joins TRBV7-2 to TRBJ2-3, with 8 bases matching TRBD2. The V segment lost 0 bases and the J segment 0 bases; nucleotides outside the gene matches: 5. Germline CDR1 and CDR2: SGHTA and FQGNSA. The CDR3 runs 17 residues. CDR3 region: CASSLAAGGASTDTQYF. The CDR3 region has the DNA TGTGCCAGCAGCTTAGCGGCCGGGGGGGCAAGCACAGATACGCAGTATTTT.

This clone has a handful of counts. The chain recombines TRBV14 with TRBJ1-3, with unresolved D. The CDR3 is made up of 12 amino acids. Trimming pared 4 bases from V and 4 bases from J, leaving 5 bases between. Germline values: CDR1 SGHDN, CDR2 FVKESK. The CDR3 DNA sequence: TGTGCCAGCAGCCCTACAGGAAACACCATATATTTT. Protein product: CASSPTGNTIYF.

The V and J genes are TRBV14 and TRBJ1-1, with D uncertain. Germline-derived CDR1 and CDR2 are SGHDN and FVKESK. Trimming took 0 bases from V and 1 from J, leaving 9 bases between them. The CDR3 has 15 amino acids. CDR3 DNA sequence: TGTGCCAGCAGCCAAGAAGAGTGGAGGAACACTGAAGCTTTCTTT. Protein product: CASSQEEWRNTEAFF. Full variable domain (remainder filled in from reference TRBV14 and TRBJ1-1): EAGVTQFPSHSVIEKGQTVTLRCDPISGHDNLYWYRRVMGKEIKFLLHFVKESKQDESGMPNNRFLAERTGGTYSTLKVQPAELEDSGVYFCASSQEEWRNTEAFFGQGTRLTVV.

This clone was seen once. The chain combines TRBV5-1 with TRBJ2-1, with unresolved D. Trimming shortened V by 5 bases and J by 4 bases, and 16 bases separated the two germline ends. In germline, CDR1 is SGHRS, CDR2 YFSETQ. This CDR3 spans 15 amino acids. The CDR3 region is CASRRLPVRYNEQFF. CDR3 nucleotide sequence: TGCGCCAGCAGGCGTCTGCCGGTACGGTACAATGAGCAGTTCTTC.

This chain joins TRBV29-1 and TRBJ2-2; the D is unclear. CDR3 length: 12 residues. V lost 7 bases, J lost 6 bases, and 12 bases lay in between. The germline gives CDR1 SQVTM, CDR2 ANQGSEA. The CDR3 spells CSAGLKAGELFF. In DNA form, the CDR3 reads TGCAGCGCAGGATTGAAGGCCGGGGAGCTGTTTTTT.

A word on this clone: A far larger clone is only one base removed, so a read error is likely. The V gene is TRBV28, the J gene TRBJ2-1, with D uncertain. CDR3 length equals 11 residues. From germline, CDR1 is MDHEN and CDR2 SYDVKM. Deletions cut 5 bases from V and 5 bases from J, with 4 bases between. The CDR3 region is CASSPNNEQFF. In DNA, the CDR3 is TGTGCCAGCAGTCCAAACAATGAGCAGTTCTTC.

The V call is TRBV6-6, the J call TRBJ1-2; the match to TRBD1 covers 7 bases. Germline loops: CDR1 MNHNY, CDR2 SVGAGI (reference sequence). The CDR3 contains 15 residues. V was pared by 4 bases and J by 2 bases, with 7 bases of the junction left unmatched. Here the CDR3 reads CASSFPGQANYGYTF. CDR3 DNA sequence: TGTGCCAGCAGTTTCCCCGGACAGGCGAACTATGGCTACACCTTC.

This clone has just a few counts. The rearrangement uses TRBV10-3 and TRBJ2-5; D possibly corresponds to TRBD2 (7 bases). Germline V gene lookup returns CDR1 ENHRY and CDR2 SYGVKD. The V end lost 10 bases, the J end lost 5 bases, and 11 bases lay between the germline ends. The CDR3 is made up of 11 amino acids. The CDR3 bases are TGTGCCACCCGGGGGGCGGAGACCCAGTACTTC. It translates to CATRGAETQYF.

The gene calls are TRBV7-9 and TRBJ2-3; 12 bases are a match to TRBD2. Per the germline V gene, CDR1 is SEHNR and CDR2 is FQNEAQ (reference sequence). The CDR3 sequence is 17 residues long. After removal of 4 bases from V and 0 bases from J, the junction contained 5 bases not matched to a gene. Written as DNA, the CDR3 is TGTGCCAGCAGCTCTGGACTAGCGGGGTCTAGCACAGATACGCAGTATTTT. It yields the protein CASSSGLAGSSTDTQYF.

At least ten counts were recorded for this clone. The chain couples TRBV4-3 to TRBJ1-2; unclear D gene. Germline V CDR1 and CDR2: LGHNA, YSLEER. Trimming shortened V by 1 base and J by 10 bases, and 16 bases separated the two germline ends. The CDR3 runs 14 residues. In DNA form, the CDR3 reads TGCGCCAGCAGCCAAGTCGGTGAAGGTTGGGACTACACCTTC. Amino acid sequence: CASSQVGEGWDYTF.

This sequence joins TRBV11-2 and TRBJ2-3, with no clear D. This CDR3 has 12 residues. The germline CDR1 and CDR2 sequences are SGHAT and FQNNGV. The V end lost 8 bases, the J end lost 6 bases, and 12 bases lay between the germline ends. CDR3 DNA sequence: TGTGCCAGCGCTTTGGGATCGGATACGCAGTATTTT. This encodes CASALGSDTQYF.

A few counts support this clone. The gene calls are TRBV19 and TRBJ2-7, with D perhaps TRBD1 (6 bases). This CDR3 contains 18 residues. In germline, CDR1 is LNHDA, CDR2 SQIVND (reference sequence). The germline V and J ends were trimmed by 7 bases and 4 bases, with 29 bases remaining between them. The CDR3 loop is CASKSPPHGDTFPYEQYF. CDR3 bases: TGTGCCAGTAAAAGCCCACCCCACGGGGACACGTTTCCATACGAGCAGTACTTC. The full variable domain, rest sourced from reference TRBV19 and TRBJ2-7, is DGGITQSPKYLFRKEGQNVTLSCEQNLNHDAMYWYRQDPGQGLRLIYYSQIVNDFQKGDIAEGYSVSREKKESFPLTVTSAQKNPTAFYLCASKSPPHGDTFPYEQYFGPGTRLTVT.

CDR3 sequence (DNA): TGCGCCAGCAGCCAGAATCCCCAGGGGCCAGATACGCAGTATTTT. As protein: CASSQNPQGPDTQYF. The V call is TRBV4-3, the J call TRBJ2-3; a possible D gene is TRBD1 (6 bases). V dropped 3 bases and J dropped 4 bases, with 14 bases sitting between them. Germline CDR1 and CDR2: LGHNA and YSLEER. The CDR3 spans 15 residues.

This clone was counted a few times. The chain uses TRBV29-1 and TRBJ2-5, with D possibly being TRBD2 (7 bases). The germline V gene encodes CDR1 SQVTM and CDR2 ANQGSEA. The CDR3 extends over 13 amino acids. The V end was cut by 7 bases, the J end by 1 base, with 13 bases between. CDR3 nucleotides: TGCAGCGCCGGAGGGGGGGCCCAAGAGACCCAGTACTTC. This sequence encodes CSAGGGAQETQYF.

This clone occurred a few times. The chain has TRBV18 and TRBJ2-7; no clear D gene. V was cut by 8 bases and J by 6 bases, with 14 bases left in between. Per the germline V gene, CDR1 is KGHSH and CDR2 is LQKENI. CDR3 size: 12 residues. Here the CDR3 reads CASATSNLEQYF. The CDR3 coding sequence is TGTGCCAGCGCAACCTCTAATCTCGAGCAGTACTTC.

This clone has only a few counts. The CDR3: CASSERQRDGYTF. As DNA, the CDR3 is TGTGCCAGCAGTGAGAGGCAGCGTGATGGCTACACCTTC. J is TRBJ1-2 and V is TRBV2; D remains ambiguous. Germline CDR1 reads SNHLY; CDR2 reads FYNNEI. V was shortened by 3 bases and J by 6 bases, with 11 bases between the two germline ends. The CDR3 covers 13 residues.

This clone has ten or more counts. The genes are TRBV4-2 and TRBJ2-3, with D uncertain. This CDR3 spans 15 amino acids. V shed 4 bases and J shed 0 bases, with 11 bases lying between them. The V gene's germline CDR1 is LGHNA and CDR2 YNFKEQ. CDR3 region: CASSLFFTSTDTQYF. As DNA, the CDR3 is TGTGCCAGCAGCCTTTTCTTCACTAGCACAGATACGCAGTATTTT.

The J gene is TRBJ2-7, the V gene TRBV21-1. TRBV21-1 is given as a pseudogene. There are 13 residues in the CDR3. The CDR3 DNA reads as TGTGCCAGCAGCAACCCGACGGACTACGAGCAGTACTTC. This translates into CASSNPTDYEQYF.

This clone was seen a few times. V is TRBV7-9 and J is TRBJ2-5, with 7 bases matching TRBD1. CDR1 is SEHNR and CDR2 is FQNEAQ in the germline V gene (reference sequence). CDR3 length equals 13 residues. Losses at the gene ends were 7 bases for V and 9 bases for J; bases not matched to a gene: 11. CDR3: CASTLGQAVPQYF. The DNA for the CDR3 is TGTGCCAGCACCCTAGGACAGGCCGTGCCCCAGTACTTC.

This clone was observed a few times. The gene calls are TRBV4-2 and TRBJ2-3; D is undetermined. The CDR3 consists of 14 residues. The V gene lost 4 bases and the J gene lost 6 bases, with 14 bases spanning the gap. CDR1 is LGHNA, CDR2 YNFKEQ, per germline. Here the CDR3 reads CASSPNPGKDTQYF. As DNA, the CDR3 is TGTGCCAGCAGCCCTAACCCCGGAAAGGATACGCAGTATTTT.

The V gene is TRBV30, the J gene TRBJ2-3; D not certain. Per the germline V gene, CDR1 is GTSNPN and CDR2 is SVGIG (reference sequence). Trimming left V 8 bases short and J 6 bases short, with 9 bases between. The CDR3 consists of 10 residues. The CDR3 loop is CAPGGDTQYF. The DNA of the CDR3 is TGTGCCCCCGGTGGGGATACGCAGTATTTT.

CDR3 sequence: CASSSPEGRETQYF. CDR3 in DNA: TGTGCCAGCAGCTCCCCGGAGGGCCGGGAGACCCAGTACTTC. The chain recombines TRBV7-2 with TRBJ2-5, with a tentative D call TRBD2 (6 bases). The V gene lost 4 bases and the J gene lost 5 bases, with 14 bases spanning the gap. CDR1 is SGHTA and CDR2 is FQGNSA in the germline V gene. CDR3 length: 14 residues.

This clone turned up a few times. The chain is built from TRBV20-1 and TRBJ2-1, with D possibly being TRBD1 (6 bases). The germline V gene encodes CDR1 DFQATT and CDR2 SNEGSKA (reference sequence). The CDR3 totals 11 residues. Deletions cut 6 bases from V and 7 bases from J, with 10 bases between. This CDR3 reads CSATGRNEQFF. Written as DNA, the CDR3 is TGCAGTGCGACAGGAAGAAATGAGCAGTTCTTC.

V gene TRBV5-6 combines with J gene TRBJ2-5; 9 bases line up with TRBD2. The CDR3 sequence is 16 residues long. Trimming at V came to 0 bases and at J to 2 bases, leaving 5 bases not matched to a gene. Germline assignment: CDR1 SGHDT and CDR2 YYEEEE. The CDR3 nucleotides read TGTGCCAGCAGCTTGGCGACTAGCGGTTCGCAAGAGACCCAGTACTTC. Translation gives CASSLATSGSQETQYF.